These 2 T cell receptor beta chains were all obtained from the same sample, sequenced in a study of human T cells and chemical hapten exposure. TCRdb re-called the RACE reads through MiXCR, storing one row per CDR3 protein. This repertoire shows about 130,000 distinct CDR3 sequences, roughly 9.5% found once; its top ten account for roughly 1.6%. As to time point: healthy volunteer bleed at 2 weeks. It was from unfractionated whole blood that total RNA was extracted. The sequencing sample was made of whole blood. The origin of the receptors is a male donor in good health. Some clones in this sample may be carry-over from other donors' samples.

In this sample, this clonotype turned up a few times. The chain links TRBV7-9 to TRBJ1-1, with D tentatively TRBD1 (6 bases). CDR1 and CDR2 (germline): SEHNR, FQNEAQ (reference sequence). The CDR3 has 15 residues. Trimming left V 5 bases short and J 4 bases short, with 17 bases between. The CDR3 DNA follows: TGTGCCAGCAGCCTCGCGCGGGGGGCCTTCACTGAAGCTTTCTTT. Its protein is CASSLARGAFTEAFF.

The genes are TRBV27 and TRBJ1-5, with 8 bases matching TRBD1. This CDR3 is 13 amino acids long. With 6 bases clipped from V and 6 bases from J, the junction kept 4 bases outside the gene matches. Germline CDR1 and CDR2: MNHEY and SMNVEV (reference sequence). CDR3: CASSIDRGQPQHF. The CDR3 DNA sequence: TGTGCCAGCAGCATCGACAGGGGTCAGCCCCAGCATTTT.